Sequencing of this TCR beta chain was carried out in a study of blood T cell repertoires in COVID-19. The V gene's germline CDR1 is SGHRS and CDR2 YFSETQ. V gave up 0 bases and J gave up 4 bases, with 14 bases separating them. The CDR3 extends over 15 amino acids. TCRdb's table, derived via immunoSEQ multiplex PCR, lists solely in-frame clones and lacks some. This sample has roughly 140,000 clones; 70% to 90% occur once, and the top ten carry over 2.5%. Sequencing was performed on peripheral blood. The receptor's source is a man aged 50-59 years with acute or convalescent COVID-19. V usage is TRBV5-1 and J usage is TRBJ2-7; a possible D gene is TRBD2 (5 bases). CDR3 sequence: CASSLEAGVVYEQYF. Here the CDR3 DNA reads TGCGCCAGCAGCTTGGAGGCCGGGGTAGTGTACGAGCAGTACTTC.